The 7 T cell receptor beta chains below all came from one sample that was sequenced in a study of cytomegalovirus exposure and HLA in healthy donors. Primers for the PCR totalled 60 Vbeta and 13 Jbeta. Produced via immunoSEQ multiplex PCR; TCRdb's table is partial and in-frame only. The sample shows just over 150,000 clones, approximately 80% of them seen only once. Sequenced material: PBMCs. The receptors stem from a male donor in good health and CMV-seropositive.

V is TRBV19 and J is TRBJ2-5, with 9 bases that match TRBD2. The CDR3 loop spans 15 amino acids. The V gene's germline CDR1 is LNHDA and CDR2 SQIVND (reference sequence). V shed 4 bases, J shed 5 bases, and the junction held 8 bases outside the gene matches. The CDR3 sequence: CASSTHSGSGETQYF. In DNA, the CDR3 is TGTGCCAGTAGTACCCATAGCGGGAGTGGGGAGACCCAGTACTTC.

The V call is TRBV27, the J call TRBJ1-6; maybe TRBD1 (6 bases). Trimming removed 6 bases at V and 2 bases at J, with 14 bases between. CDR3 size: 16 residues. In germline, CDR1 is MNHEY, CDR2 SMNVEV (reference sequence). CDR3 sequence: CASREQGYPYNSPLHF. In DNA, the CDR3 is TGTGCCAGCAGAGAACAGGGTTACCCCTATAATTCACCCCTCCACTTT.

The chain couples TRBV7-2 to TRBJ1-2; 8 nucleotides agree with TRBD1. The junction had 19 bases not matched to a gene; V was cut back by 4 bases and J by 3 bases. The germline gives CDR1 SGHTA, CDR2 FQGNSA. This CDR3 contains 19 residues. The CDR3 sequence: CASSSYYHQGAKSDYGYTF. The CDR3 nucleotides are TGTGCCAGCAGCTCCTACTACCATCAGGGGGCGAAAAGTGACTATGGCTACACCTTC.

Concerning this clone itself: The junction departs from the called germline gene at one end, perhaps through a read error. The genes are TRBV29-1 and TRBJ2-3; 16 nucleotides align to TRBD2. The CDR3 runs 19 residues. CDR1 is SQVTM and CDR2 is ANQGSEA in the germline V gene. The CDR3 spells CSVEGTSGRESRSTDTQYF. The CDR3 DNA follows: TGCAGCGTCGAAGGGACTAGCGGGAGGGAAAGTAGAAGCACAGATACGCAGTATTTT.

The chain's CDR3 is CASSWGLAGTDTQYF. The CDR3 nucleotides read TGTGCCAGCAGCTGGGGACTAGCGGGGACGGATACGCAGTATTTT. V gene TRBV7-8 combines with J gene TRBJ2-3; 13 bases map to TRBD2. This CDR3 has 15 residues. V was clipped by 4 bases and J by 6 bases; unmatched bases: 4. CDR1 is SGHVS, CDR2 FQNEAQ, per germline.

V gene TRBV14 combines with J gene TRBJ2-1; D is unclear. Trimming shortened V by 5 bases and J by 3 bases, and 2 bases separated the two germline ends. The CDR3 spans 11 residues. Per germline, CDR1 SGHDN and CDR2 FVKESK. In nucleotides, the CDR3 is TGTGCCAGCAGCTACTACAATGAGCAGTTCTTC. Translated, it gives CASSYYNEQFF.

This sequence joins TRBV9 and TRBJ2-1; D gene ambiguous. Per the germline V gene, CDR1 is SGDLS and CDR2 is YYNGEE. The V end lost 0 bases, the J end lost 5 bases, and 6 bases lay between the germline ends. The CDR3 runs to 13 residues. This chain's CDR3 is CASSVGPHNEQFF. The CDR3 DNA reads TGTGCCAGCAGCGTAGGGCCCCACAATGAGCAGTTCTTC.